This T cell receptor (beta chain) emerged from a study of early T cells in non-severe SARS-CoV-2 infection. Study as a whole: Chains were unpaired, as sequencing was done on bulk RNA from unsorted whole blood. Regarding the study as a whole: Reliance on VDJdb matching favored anti-spike CD8 responses; private and CD4 specificities were missed.

CDR3 length: 12 amino acids. V lost 0 bases, J lost 6 bases, and 8 bases lay in between. Per the germline V gene, CDR1 is SQVTM and CDR2 is ANQGSEA. As for this clonotype: The antigen is unknown.

Unique molecular identifiers were added to individual cDNA molecules. Each CDR3 protein gets one entry after TCRdb re-called the 5' RACE reads with MiXCR. The sample has about 67,000 distinct CDR3 sequences, around a tenth seen once; the top ten hold 3% to 4%. V and J are TRBV29-1 and TRBJ1-1; D is perhaps TRBD1 (5 bases). This sequence was found in an adult who was a healthcare worker with PCR-confirmed SARS-CoV-2 infection or an uninfected control (not recorded which). Sequencing was done on a sample of whole blood. DNA for the CDR3: TGCAGCGTTGAAGATCAAGGGGCTGAAGCTTTCTTT. Its protein product is CSVEDQGAEAFF.